This T cell receptor (beta chain) was documented in a study of monozygotic twins with inflammatory bowel disease. Study-wide results and limits: Whether twins were concordant or discordant made no difference to repertoire similarity, possibly from limited power. IBD patients, compared with healthy twins, shared fewer clonotypes with others (especially with disease activity).

Whole blood, unsorted for T cells, was the source of total RNA. The CDR3 length is 15 residues. On this clonotype: Its cognate antigen is unknown.

TCRdb derives one entry per CDR3 protein from the 5' RACE reads, leaving out DNA. The repertoire shows about 450,000 distinct CDR3 sequences; the top ten hold 2.4%. Input material: blood. The rearrangement uses TRBV23-1 and TRBJ2-7; TCRdb selects TRBD2, and the lack of DNA leaves this call unchecked. TRBV23-1 is filed as an ORF, its function uncertain. The clonotype comes from a human donor with ulcerative colitis or Crohn's disease, or a healthy co-twin of an affected twin (not recorded which). The CDR3: CASSLAEQGGGEQYF.